The text below deals with one T cell receptor (beta chain). The antigen remains unidentified. The sample comes from a study of cytotoxic CD8 clonotypes in ibrutinib-treated CLL. Study-wide findings and caveats: Clonality climbed at ibrutinib response, then dropped toward baseline at progression. At baseline, clonality was higher than in age-matched healthy donors and correlated with CD8+ counts.

Produced via immunoSEQ multiplex PCR; TCRdb's table is partial and in-frame only. This table has about 140,000 clones, more than 70% appearing once. CDR3 length: 15 amino acids. The junction had 1 base not matched to a gene; V was cut back by 0 bases and J by 2 bases. The germline gives CDR1 SGHRS, CDR2 YFSETQ. For TCR beta libraries, roughly 1.9 micrograms of genomic DNA were obtained from cryopreserved PBMCs. The sequencing here drew on PBMCs, taken after 36 months of ibrutinib treatment. The sequence was obtained from a human donor with chronic lymphocytic leukemia. The chain has TRBV5-1 and TRBJ1-1, with 10 positions matching TRBD1. CDR3 region: CASSLGDRGNTEAFF. DNA of the CDR3: TGCGCCAGCAGCTTGGGGGACAGGGGTAACACTGAAGCTTTCTTT.